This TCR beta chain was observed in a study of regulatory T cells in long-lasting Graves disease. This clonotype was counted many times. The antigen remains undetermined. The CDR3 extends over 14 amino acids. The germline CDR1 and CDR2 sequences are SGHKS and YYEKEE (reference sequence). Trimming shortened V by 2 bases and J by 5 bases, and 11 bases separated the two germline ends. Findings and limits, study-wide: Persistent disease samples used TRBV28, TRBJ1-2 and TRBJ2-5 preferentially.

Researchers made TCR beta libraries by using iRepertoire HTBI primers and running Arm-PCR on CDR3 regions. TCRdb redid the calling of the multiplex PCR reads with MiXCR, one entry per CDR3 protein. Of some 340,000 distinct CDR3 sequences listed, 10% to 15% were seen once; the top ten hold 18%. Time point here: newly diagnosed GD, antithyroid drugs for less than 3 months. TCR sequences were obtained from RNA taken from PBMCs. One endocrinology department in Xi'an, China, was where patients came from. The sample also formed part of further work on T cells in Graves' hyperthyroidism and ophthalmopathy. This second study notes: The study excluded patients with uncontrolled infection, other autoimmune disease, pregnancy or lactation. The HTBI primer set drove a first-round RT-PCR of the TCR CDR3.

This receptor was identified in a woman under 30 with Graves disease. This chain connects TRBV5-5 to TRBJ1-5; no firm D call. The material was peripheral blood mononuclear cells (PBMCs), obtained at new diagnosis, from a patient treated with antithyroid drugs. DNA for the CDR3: TGTGCCAGCAGCTTCGAAGGCAAGGATCAGCCCCAGCATTTT. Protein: CASSFEGKDQPQHF. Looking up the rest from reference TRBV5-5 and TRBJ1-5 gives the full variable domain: DAGVTQSPTHLIKTRGQQVTLRCSPISGHKSVSWYQQVLGQGPQFIFQYYEKEERGRGNFPDRFSARQFPNYSSELNVNALLLGDSALYLCASSFEGKDQPQHFGDGTRLSIL.